This T cell receptor beta chain was sequenced for a study of cytotoxic CD8 clonotypes in ibrutinib-treated CLL. Here immunoSEQ multiplex PCR was the method, and the copy in TCRdb shows in-frame clones only, minus some. The sample consists of some 300,000 clones, roughly 80% of them appearing once. The receptor comes from a human donor with chronic lymphocytic leukemia. Sample: PBMCs, taken before ibrutinib treatment.

CDR3: CASSPFGANEKLFF. CDR3 nucleotide sequence: TGTGCCAGCTCACCATTTGGGGCTAATGAAAAACTGTTTTTT. V is TRBV18 and J is TRBJ1-4; D not certain. The CDR3 covers 14 residues. V lost 2 bases, J lost 3 bases, and 7 bases lay in between. Looked up from germline, CDR1 is KGHSH and CDR2 is LQKENI.